This T cell receptor beta chain was identified in a study of blood T cells in healthy people across ages. This clonotype appeared a single time. Its antigen is not identified. Trimming at V came to 3 bases and at J to 4 bases, leaving 4 bases not matched to a gene. This CDR3 comprises 14 residues. Germline V gene lookup returns CDR1 SQVTM and CDR2 ANQGSEA. The authors ran a second PCR of 7 to 11 cycles using a sample-barcoded 5' primer and a J-beta primer mix. In TCRdb, the 5' RACE reads were re-called with MiXCR into one record per CDR3 protein. The table lists over a million distinct CDR3 sequences, 40% to 55% of them singletons. Study-wide points: Diversity estimates from one million T cells were considered underestimates. TCR beta diversity, measured per million T cells, fell in a roughly linear way with age.

V usage is TRBV29-1 and J usage is TRBJ2-3, with 10 bases aligning to TRBD2. The specimen was blood. This TCR came from a woman aged 60-75 years in good health. This CDR3 is CSVDGLAASDTQYF. DNA of the CDR3: TGCAGCGTTGATGGACTAGCGGCCTCAGATACGCAGTATTTT.